What follows are 5 T cell receptor beta chains derived from one specimen sequenced in a study of blood T cell repertoires in COVID-19. Repertoires were generated with immunoSEQ multiplex PCR, while TCRdb's copy carries only in-frame clones and drops some. The sample yields roughly 330,000 clones, around 87% seen once. Sequencing was carried out using PBMCs or T cells enriched from blood (not recorded which). These receptors were taken from a woman in her twenties or thirties who had recovered from COVID-19.

The rearrangement links TRBV7-9 to TRBJ2-3; 10 bases fit TRBD2. Germline CDR1 reads SEHNR; CDR2 reads FQNEAQ (reference sequence). Unmatched junction bases numbered 16, after V lost 5 bases and J lost 8 bases. The CDR3 extends over 17 amino acids. The CDR3 DNA sequence: TGTGCCAGCAGCCCATCCACTAGCGGGGCCCCCGGTGGTACGCAGTATTTT. Translating it yields CASSPSTSGAPGGTQYF.

V usage is TRBV14 and J usage is TRBJ1-2; D gene unclear. The CDR3 sequence is 16 residues long. The germline gives CDR1 SGHDN, CDR2 FVKESK. Trimming cost V 1 base and J 2 bases, with 14 bases left between them. The CDR3 is CASSQGSRGLNYGYTF. In nucleotides, the CDR3 is TGTGCCAGCAGCCAAGGTAGTCGAGGATTGAACTATGGCTACACCTTC.

The J gene is TRBJ1-2, the V gene TRBV2; 7 nucleotides agree with TRBD1. CDR1 SNHLY and CDR2 FYNNEI come from the germline V gene. The CDR3 contains 13 residues. V was clipped by 7 bases and J by 4 bases; unmatched bases: 6. The CDR3 DNA is TGTGCCAGCACCCTACGGGACAGCTATGGCTACACCTTC. Translating it yields CASTLRDSYGYTF.

V is TRBV6-2 or TRBV6-3 and J is TRBJ1-2; D may be TRBD1 (6 bases). The CDR3 length is 14 residues. Germline lookup yields CDR1 MNHEY and CDR2 SVGEGT. V was shortened by 3 bases and J by 2 bases, with 10 bases between the two germline ends. CDR3 amino acids: CASSYLDRNYGYTF. The CDR3 DNA reads as TGTGCCAGCAGTTATCTCGACAGGAACTATGGCTACACCTTC.

A single count supports this clone. The chain carries TRBV5-6 and TRBJ2-3, with 9 bases fitting TRBD2. With 4 bases clipped from V and 4 bases from J, the junction kept 7 bases outside the gene matches. The CDR3 covers 15 residues. Germline loops: CDR1 SGHDT, CDR2 YYEEEE. CDR3 bases: TGTGCCAGCAGCCCCCGGGCTAGCGGGGCAGATACGCAGTATTTT. Translating it yields CASSPRASGADTQYF. The full variable domain, with the rest looked up from reference TRBV5-6 and TRBJ2-3, is DAGVTQSPTHLIKTRGQQVTLRCSPKSGHDTVSWYQQALGQGPQFIFQYYEEEERQRGNFPDRFSGHQFPNYSSELNVNALLLGDSALYLCASSPRASGADTQYFGPGTRLTVL.